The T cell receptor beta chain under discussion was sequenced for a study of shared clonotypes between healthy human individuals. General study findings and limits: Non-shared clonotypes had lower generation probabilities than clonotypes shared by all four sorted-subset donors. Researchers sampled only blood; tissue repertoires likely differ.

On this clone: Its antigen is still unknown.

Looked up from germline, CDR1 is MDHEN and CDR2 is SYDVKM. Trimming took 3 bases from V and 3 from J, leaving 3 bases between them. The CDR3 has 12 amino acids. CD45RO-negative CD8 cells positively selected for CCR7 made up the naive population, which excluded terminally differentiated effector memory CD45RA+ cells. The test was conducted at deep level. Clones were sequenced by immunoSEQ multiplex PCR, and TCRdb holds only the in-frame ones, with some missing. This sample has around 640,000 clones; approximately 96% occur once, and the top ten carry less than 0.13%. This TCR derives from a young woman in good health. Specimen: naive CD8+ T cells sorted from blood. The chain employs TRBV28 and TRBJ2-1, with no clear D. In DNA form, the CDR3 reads TGTGCCAGCAGTTTGGACTACAATGAGCAGTTCTTC. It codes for CASSLDYNEQFF.